This T cell receptor (beta chain) was sequenced during a study of control samples from healthy donors and cancer patients. V lost 11 bases, J lost 0 bases, and 7 bases stayed unmatched. The CDR3 spans 14 residues. The V gene's germline CDR1 is MNHEY and CDR2 SMNVEV (reference sequence). This clone was picked up one time. Profiled with immunoSEQ multiplex PCR; TCRdb holds only in-frame clones, not every one. The table shows about 39,000 clones, with around 78% occurring only once. The V call is TRBV27, the J call TRBJ2-3, with 8 bases identical to TRBD2. The clonotype originates from a man aged 55 to 70 in good health. Input material: blood. The CDR3 loop is CASRTSLSTDTQYF. The CDR3 region has the DNA TGTGCCTCCAGGACTAGCCTGAGCACAGATACGCAGTATTTT.